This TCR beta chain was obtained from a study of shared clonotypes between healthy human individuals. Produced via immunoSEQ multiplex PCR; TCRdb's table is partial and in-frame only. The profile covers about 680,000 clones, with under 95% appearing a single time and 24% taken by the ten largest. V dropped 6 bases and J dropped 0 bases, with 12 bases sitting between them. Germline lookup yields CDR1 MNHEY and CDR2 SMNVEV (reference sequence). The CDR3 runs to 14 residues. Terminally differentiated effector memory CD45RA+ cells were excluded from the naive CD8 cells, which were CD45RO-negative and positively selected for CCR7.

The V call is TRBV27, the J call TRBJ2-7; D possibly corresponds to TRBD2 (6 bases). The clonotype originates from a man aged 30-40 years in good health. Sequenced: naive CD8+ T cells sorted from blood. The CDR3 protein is CASSLGGVSYEQYF. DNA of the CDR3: TGTGCCAGCAGCCTGGGCGGGGTCTCCTACGAGCAGTACTTC.